A selection of T cell receptor beta chains follows, all from one sample in a study of cytomegalovirus exposure and HLA in healthy donors. The protocol was immunoSEQ multiplex PCR, while the TCRdb copy is restricted to in-frame clones and leaves out a portion. The repertoire holds 180,000 or so clones, with about 79% as singletons. Material: PBMCs. Every receptor here comes from a woman aged 45-65 years in good health and CMV-seronegative. Both conserved end residues are part of each CDR3. D genes are given only for firm matches. Some rows have no size entry. The others give once, few or many, or a class for an expanded clone.

d_gene: -
abundance: -
j_gene: TRBJ1-1
v_gene: TRBV30
CDR3nt: TGTGCCTGGACTGTACCACAAGCGTCCGAAGCTTTCTTT
CDR3aa: CAWTVPQASEAFF

d_gene: TRBD2
abundance: -
j_gene: TRBJ2-1
v_gene: TRBV27
CDR3nt: TGTGCCAGCAGTGCAAGCCCGCTAGCGGCCACCTACAATGAGCAGTTCTTC
CDR3aa: CASSASPLAATYNEQFF

d_gene: TRBD1
abundance: -
j_gene: TRBJ2-1
v_gene: TRBV5-1
CDR3nt: TGCGCCAGCAGCTTGAGACAGGGCAGTGAGCAGTTCTTC
CDR3aa: CASSLRQGSEQFF

d_gene: -
abundance: few
j_gene: TRBJ2-7
v_gene: TRBV11-2
CDR3nt: TGTGCCAGCAGCTCCTTACGCGGGGCCCCAGGGTCCTACGAGCAGTACTTC
CDR3aa: CASSSLRGAPGSYEQYF

d_gene: TRBD1
abundance: -
j_gene: TRBJ2-2
v_gene: TRBV5-1
CDR3nt: TGCGCCAGCAGCCCGGGGCAGGGGGCGAGAACCGGGGAGCTGTTTTTT
CDR3aa: CASSPGQGARTGELFF

d_gene: -
abundance: -
j_gene: TRBJ1-5
v_gene: TRBV10-2
CDR3nt: TGCGCCAGCGCCACTCTTCCCCCCTGGAATCAGCCCCAGCATTTT
CDR3aa: CASATLPPWNQPQHF

d_gene: -
abundance: -
j_gene: TRBJ2-3
v_gene: TRBV5-1
CDR3nt: TGCGCCAGCAGCTTGGGGGGAGTGGCAGATACGCAGTATTTT
CDR3aa: CASSLGGVADTQYF

d_gene: TRBD1
abundance: -
j_gene: TRBJ1-6
v_gene: TRBV10-2
CDR3nt: TGCGCCAGCAGACCCGGGCAGGGGGTAAATTCACCCCTCCACTTT
CDR3aa: CASRPGQGVNSPLHF

d_gene: TRBD1
abundance: few
j_gene: TRBJ2-1
v_gene: TRBV27
CDR3nt: TGTGCCAGCAGTCAACGGGACAGGAGTGGCAATGAGCAGTTCTTC
CDR3aa: CASSQRDRSGNEQFF

d_gene: TRBD2
abundance: once
j_gene: TRBJ2-7
v_gene: TRBV6-5
CDR3nt: TGTGCCAGCAGCAAAGCCCCCGGGACTAGACCCGAGCAGTACTTC
CDR3aa: CASSKAPGTRPEQYF

d_gene: -
abundance: few
j_gene: TRBJ1-2
v_gene: TRBV28
CDR3nt: TGTGCCAGCAGTCCCGGGGTGGAGATCTATGGCTACACCTTC
CDR3aa: CASSPGVEIYGYTF

d_gene: -
abundance: -
j_gene: TRBJ1-2
v_gene: TRBV19
CDR3nt: TGTGCCAGTAGCAAGGACCTCACAGGGTTGGACTACACCTTC
CDR3aa: CASSKDLTGLDYTF

d_gene: TRBD1
abundance: -
j_gene: TRBJ1-5
v_gene: TRBV6-5
CDR3nt: TGTGCCAGCAGTTACTCGCAGGGGGCCCGGCCCCAGCATTTT
CDR3aa: CASSYSQGARPQHF

d_gene: -
abundance: few
j_gene: TRBJ2-7
v_gene: TRBV19
CDR3nt: TGTGCCAGTAGTATAGGCCCTACCTACGAGCAGTACTTC
CDR3aa: CASSIGPTYEQYF

d_gene: TRBD1
abundance: -
j_gene: TRBJ2-1
v_gene: TRBV7-9
CDR3nt: TGTGCCAGCAGCTCTAGACAGGGTTGGGATGAGCAGTTCTTC
CDR3aa: CASSSRQGWDEQFF

d_gene: TRBD1
abundance: -
j_gene: TRBJ1-2
v_gene: TRBV11-1
CDR3nt: TGTGCCAGCAGCTTAGCCTCAACAGGGGCTAACTATGGCTACACCTTC
CDR3aa: CASSLASTGANYGYTF

d_gene: -
abundance: -
j_gene: TRBJ2-5
v_gene: TRBV7-6
CDR3nt: TGTGCCAGCAGCTTAGTGGGTCAGAGGCCGCAAGAGGCCCAGTACTTC
CDR3aa: CASSLVGQRPQEAQYF

d_gene: TRBD2
abundance: -
j_gene: TRBJ2-3
v_gene: TRBV6-5
CDR3nt: TGTGCCAGCAGTTACGGGACTAGTCGCACAGATACGCAGTATTTT
CDR3aa: CASSYGTSRTDTQYF

d_gene: TRBD2
abundance: -
j_gene: TRBJ2-1
v_gene: TRBV11-2
CDR3nt: TGTGCCAGCAGCTTAGGGGTCGGCGGGAGGGGCAATGAGCAGTTCTTC
CDR3aa: CASSLGVGGRGNEQFF

d_gene: TRBD1
abundance: -
j_gene: TRBJ2-1
v_gene: TRBV28
CDR3nt: TGTGCCAGCAGTTTACGGTTATGGGGACAGGGGTCCTGGGATGAGCAGTTCTTC
CDR3aa: CASSLRLWGQGSWDEQFF

d_gene: -
abundance: -
j_gene: TRBJ1-1
v_gene: TRBV5-6
CDR3nt: TGTGCCAGCAGCTTGGACAGCAGGATGAACACTGAAGCTTTCTTT
CDR3aa: CASSLDSRMNTEAFF

d_gene: TRBD1
abundance: -
j_gene: TRBJ1-6
v_gene: TRBV14
CDR3nt: TGTGCCAGCAGCGGACAGGTGACTTATAATTCACCCCTCCACTTT
CDR3aa: CASSGQVTYNSPLHF